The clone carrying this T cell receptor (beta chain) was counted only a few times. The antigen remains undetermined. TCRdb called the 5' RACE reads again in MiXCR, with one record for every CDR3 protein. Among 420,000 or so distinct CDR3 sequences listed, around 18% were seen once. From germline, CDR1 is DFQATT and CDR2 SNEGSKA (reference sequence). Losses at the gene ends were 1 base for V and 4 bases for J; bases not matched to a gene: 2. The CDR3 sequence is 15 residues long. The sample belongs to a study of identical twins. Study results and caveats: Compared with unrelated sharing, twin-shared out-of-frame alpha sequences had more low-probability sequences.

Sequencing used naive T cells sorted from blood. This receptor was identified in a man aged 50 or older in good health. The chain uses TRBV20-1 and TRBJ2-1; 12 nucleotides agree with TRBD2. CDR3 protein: CSARVLAGGYNEQFF. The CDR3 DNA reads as TGCAGTGCTAGAGTACTAGCGGGGGGTTACAATGAGCAGTTCTTC.